Described below is a single T cell receptor beta chain sequence and its context. Its binding antigen is unknown. No much larger clonotype is one base removed from it; base qualities were not supplied. The sample is drawn from a study of a mutant IDH1 vaccine in newly diagnosed glioma (dated by TCRdb to the early 2020s). About the full investigation: Vaccination began 4-6 weeks after radiotherapy alone, or alongside temozolomide cycles in the chemotherapy-containing groups. Of the 30 to 35 patients who were treated, around 62% were male and 37.5% were female, and the mean age was approximately 40 years. Prior to enrollment, standard therapy consisting of radiotherapy alone, temozolomide alone, or radiochemotherapy with temozolomide had been administered to patients, with the combination being received by most patients. The week-35 safety follow-up took place at visit V12, and the week-47 end of study took place at visit V13. Peripheral blood samples were drawn at six visits, namely V03 (baseline), V05, V07, V10, V12 and V13. For exploratory analyses, 25 treated patients had longitudinal TCRB deep sequencing done wherever samples were available. The paper's findings and limits, for the study overall: No apparent relationship was observed between pseudoprogression and alterations in the top peripheral T cell clonotypes detected by TCRB sequencing. PBMC samples for TCRB deep sequencing were selected based on availability. Immune responses induced by the vaccine were seen in more than 85% of patients across multiple MHC alleles. It was noted by the authors that analyses of patient blood samples could not be reproduced owing to sample limitations.

The library relied on the immunoSEQ multiplex PCR assay. Rearranged TCR beta chain sequences were amplified using the hsTCRB Kit according to the manufacturer's protocol. An Illumina MiSeq was used to sequence the TCRB libraries. The authors processed their data as follows. The proprietary platform of the kit vendor was used for demultiplexing, trimming and gene mapping. TCRdb limited this immuneACCESS table to in-frame rearrangements with V and J called. A share of clones is missing; checked studies link under half to unresolved V genes, and the rest is unexplained. The D gene and trimming were derived from the DNA, and the V and J assignments and clone size from that table. Across this sample there are some 34,000 clones, with 80% to 95% seen only once. The ten top clones hold about 5.5% of the sample. The CDR3 starts with the cysteine, ends with the phenylalanine, and has 13 residues. Only CDR3 DNA remains: 39 bases, in frame from the first base. Relative to germline, V is 5 bases shorter and J is 4 bases shorter, with 9 bases between their ends. CDR1 is given as SGHVS and CDR2 as FQNEAQ, both from the germline V gene.

In the paper's terms, the time point label means: week 47, end of study. Each vaccine dose was 300 ug of a 20-mer mutant IDH1 peptide in Montanide, given subcutaneously with topical imiquimod. Across visits V03 through V10, patients got a total of eight vaccinations, given in weeks 1, 3, 5, 7, 11, 15, 19 and 23. Newly diagnosed WHO grade 3 or 4 IDH1-mutant astrocytomas showing loss of nuclear ATRX were present in the donors. The samples were drawn from NOA16, a multicentre, single-arm, open-label phase I trial in Germany that tested a mutant IDH1 peptide vaccine in humans for the first time. Genomic DNA for TCRB sequencing was extracted from EDTA blood using the DNeasy Blood and Tissue Kit.

The chain is made from TRBV7-8 and TRBJ1-3, with the D gene call left open. This TCR came from a woman aged 40 to 49 with glioma. This specimen consisted of PBMCs, obtained from a glioma patient whose treatment included an IDH1 peptide vaccine. The sequenced DNA: TGTGCCAGCAGCCCCACTACGGGAAACACCATATATTTT. Its product reads: CASSPTTGNTIYF.